This T cell receptor beta chain was found in a study of T cells after yellow fever vaccination. From the 5' RACE reads, TCRdb called clonotypes with MiXCR, one entry per CDR3 protein. The table includes hundreds of thousands of distinct CDR3 sequences, more than 3% detected once. There are a few counts of this clonotype. The CDR3 extends over 13 amino acids. After removal of 4 bases from V and 3 bases from J, the junction contained 3 bases not matched to a gene. In germline, CDR1 is ENHRY, CDR2 SYGVKD. This sample comprised PBMCs, obtained on the day of the yellow fever booster vaccination. This TCR came from a man younger than 30 who received the YFV17D yellow fever vaccine. The V call is TRBV10-3, the J call TRBJ2-7; 7 bases agree with TRBD1. CDR3 nucleotides: TGTGCCATCAGTGGGGACAGTAACTACGAGCAGTACTTC. Its translation is CAISGDSNYEQYF.